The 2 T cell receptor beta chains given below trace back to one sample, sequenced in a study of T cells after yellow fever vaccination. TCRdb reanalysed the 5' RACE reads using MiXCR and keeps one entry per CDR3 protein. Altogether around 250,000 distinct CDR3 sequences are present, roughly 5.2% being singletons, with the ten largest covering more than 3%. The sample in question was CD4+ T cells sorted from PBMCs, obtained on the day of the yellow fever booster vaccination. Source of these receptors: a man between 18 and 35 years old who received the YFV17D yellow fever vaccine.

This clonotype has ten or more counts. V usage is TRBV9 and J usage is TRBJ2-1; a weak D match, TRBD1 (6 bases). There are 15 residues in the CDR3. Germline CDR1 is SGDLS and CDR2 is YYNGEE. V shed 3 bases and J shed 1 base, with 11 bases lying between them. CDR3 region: CASSAGVPSYNEQFF. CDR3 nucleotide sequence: TGTGCCAGCAGCGCAGGGGTCCCTTCCTACAATGAGCAGTTCTTC.

The CDR3 here is CASSPDPNNEQFF. CDR3 bases: TGTGCCAGCTCACCGGACCCTAACAATGAGCAGTTCTTC. The J gene is TRBJ2-1, the V gene TRBV18; D is undetermined. The length of the CDR3 is 13 residues. In germline, CDR1 is KGHSH, CDR2 LQKENI. V was clipped by 3 bases and J by 5 bases, with 8 bases between them.